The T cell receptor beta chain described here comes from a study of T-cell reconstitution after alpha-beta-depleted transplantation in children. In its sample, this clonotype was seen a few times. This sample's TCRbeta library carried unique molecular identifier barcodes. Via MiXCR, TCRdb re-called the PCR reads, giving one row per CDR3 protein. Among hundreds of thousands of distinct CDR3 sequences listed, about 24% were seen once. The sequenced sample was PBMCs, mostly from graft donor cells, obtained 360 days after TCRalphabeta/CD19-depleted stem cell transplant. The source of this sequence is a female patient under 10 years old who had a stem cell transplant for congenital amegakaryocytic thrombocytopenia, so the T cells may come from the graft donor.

CDR3 nucleotides: TGTGCCAGCAGCTTAGCGTGGGGAGGACTTCGCTACAATGAGCAGTTCTTC. Protein product: CASSLAWGGLRYNEQFF. The rearrangement links TRBV7-8 to TRBJ2-1, with a weak D call TRBD2 (6 bases). There are 17 residues in the CDR3. The germline gives CDR1 SGHVS, CDR2 FQNEAQ. V was shortened by 0 bases and J by 3 bases, with 15 bases between the two germline ends. Full variable domain (rest looked up from reference TRBV7-8 and TRBJ2-1): GAGVSQSPRYKVAKRGQDVALRCDPISGHVSLFWYQQALGQGPEFLTYFQNEAQLDKSGLPSDRFFAERPEGSVSTLKIQRTQQEDSAVYLCASSLAWGGLRYNEQFFGPGTRLTVL.